The 11 T cell receptor beta chains below come from one sample, sequenced in a study of shared clonotypes between healthy human individuals (dated by TCRdb to 2018 to 2021). Libraries were constructed by the immunoSEQ multiplex PCR assay. TCRdb re-hosts the immuneACCESS table, in-frame sequences only. Its copies lack some clones; in the studies checked, an unresolved V gene accounts for under half of them, and the cause for the rest is not known. The sample table contains 980,000 or so clones; only one count was recorded for over 75% of them. In total, the top ten clones hold 1.5% of the sample. The sample consisted of memory CD4+ T cells sorted from blood. The intended sense of this specimen's cell subset or site label: CD45RA-negative fraction. The receptor source for this set is a man aged 18 to 29 in good health.

The V call is TRBV6-1, the J call TRBJ2-1, with 7 bases fitting TRBD1. Germline CDR1 MNHNS, CDR2 SASEGT. The CDR3 runs 12 residues. The V segment lost 1 base and the J segment 15 bases; nucleotides outside the gene matches: 6. CDR3 sequence: CASSEGDSHAFF. The CDR3 bases are TGTGCCAGCAGTGAAGGGGACAGCCATGCGTTCTTC.

The CDR3 region is CASSTSTGGLEKLFF. DNA of the CDR3: TGTGCCAGCAGTACATCCACAGGGGGCTTGGAAAAACTGTTTTTT. The genes are TRBV6-5 and TRBJ1-4; 9 bases fit TRBD1. Looked up from germline, CDR1 is MNHEY and CDR2 is SVGAGI. The CDR3 loop spans 15 amino acids. Losses at the gene ends were 5 bases for V and 8 bases for J; bases not matched to a gene: 9.

This clone came up once. The rearrangement joins TRBV7-2 to TRBJ1-4, with D perhaps matching TRBD1 (6 bases). The CDR3 length is 14 residues. Trimming took off 1 base at V and 8 bases at J, with 11 bases between the two ends. Germline loops: CDR1 SGHTA, CDR2 FQGNSA. Here the CDR3 DNA reads TGTGCCAGCAGCTTAGGGGGGGCTGACGAAAAACTGTTTTTT. This encodes CASSLGGADEKLFF.

The rearrangement joins TRBV2 to TRBJ1-5; D remains unclear. Germline V gene sequence: CDR1 SNHLY, CDR2 FYNNEI. V lost 6 bases and J 6 bases, leaving 9 bases between the germline ends. This CDR3 contains 12 residues. CDR3 sequence (DNA): TGTGCCAGCAGGGGGTATTCTCAGCCCCAGCATTTT. Residues: CASRGYSQPQHF.

This clone was observed once. The chain links TRBV30 to TRBJ2-5, with 10 bases aligning to TRBD1. Matching the DNA end better, TRBJ2-7 makes the J call doubtful. The CDR3 consists of 13 residues. Germline V gene data show CDR1 as GTSNPN and CDR2 as SVGIG (reference sequence). CDR3 sequence: CAWTGTGVNEQYF. Written as DNA, the CDR3 is TGTGCCTGGACCGGGACAGGGGTGAACGAGCAGTACTTC.

The rearrangement joins TRBV10-3 to TRBJ2-7; 8 bases are shared with TRBD1. The CDR3 extends over 14 amino acids. Germline values: CDR1 ENHRY, CDR2 SYGVKD. J lost 7 bases, V lost 2 bases, and 7 bases had no gene match. The chain's CDR3 is CAISERAGGSEQYF. In DNA, the CDR3 is TGTGCCATCAGTGAGCGGGCAGGGGGCAGTGAGCAGTACTTC.

The V and J genes are TRBV5-1 and TRBJ1-4, with TRBD1 identical over 9 bases. V shed 0 bases, J shed 8 bases, and the junction held 11 bases outside the gene matches. Looked up from germline, CDR1 is SGHRS and CDR2 is YFSETQ. This CDR3 has 17 amino acids. CDR3 nucleotides: TGCGCCAGCAGCTTGGACCCCACATCGACAGGGGGGGAAAAACTGTTTTTT. As protein: CASSLDPTSTGGEKLFF. The full variable domain, its missing parts supplied by reference TRBV5-1 and TRBJ1-4, is KAGVTQTPRYLIKTRGQQVTLSCSPISGHRSVSWYQQTPGQGLQFLFEYFSETQRNKGNFPGRFSGRQFSNSRSEMNVSTLELGDSALYLCASSLDPTSTGGEKLFFGSGTQLSVL.

The chain carries TRBV2 and TRBJ1-4, with no clear D. Trimming shortened V by 4 bases and J by 7 bases, and 10 bases separated the two germline ends. From germline, CDR1 is SNHLY and CDR2 FYNNEI. CDR3 size: 13 residues. CDR3 amino acids: CASSGQVGEKLFF. CDR3 coding DNA: TGTGCCAGCAGTGGGCAAGTCGGTGAAAAACTGTTTTTT.

The genes are TRBV7-9 and TRBJ2-3; a weak D match, TRBD2 (6 bases). The CDR3 length is 19 residues. In germline, CDR1 is SEHNR, CDR2 FQNEAQ (reference sequence). The V and J ends lost 2 bases and 2 bases respectively, with 23 bases between them. CDR3 in DNA: TGTGCCAGCAGCTTACACCCTCTCATAGGAGGGCGACACACAGATACGCAGTATTTT. Its translation is CASSLHPLIGGRHTDTQYF.

Concerning this clone: Since a much larger clone is just one base distant, this may be a read error. Within the sample, other DNA sequences also encode this same CDR3. This sequence joins TRBV5-1 and TRBJ1-1; no reliable D call. The CDR3 contains 13 residues. From germline, CDR1 is SGHRS and CDR2 YFSETQ. Trimming removed 0 bases at V and 4 bases at J, with 7 bases between. CDR3 bases: TGCGCCAGCAGCTTGGGTCGGGGCACTGAAGCTTTCTTT. It specifies CASSLGRGTEAFF.

The J gene is TRBJ2-5, the V gene TRBV4-3; 7 bases fit TRBD2. With 0 bases clipped from V and 6 bases from J, the junction kept 10 bases outside the gene matches. This CDR3 comprises 16 residues. Germline lookup yields CDR1 LGHNA and CDR2 YSLEER. This CDR3 reads CASSQEDGGSTKTQYF. The CDR3 nucleotides read TGCGCCAGCAGCCAAGAAGATGGCGGGAGTACGAAGACCCAGTACTTC.